Sequencing of this T cell receptor (beta chain) was carried out in a study of beta chain features in type 1 diabetes. General study results and limits: Type 1 diabetes patients showed fewer insertions and more deletions at VDJ junctions. All four CD4+ subsets of Type 1 diabetes patients contained TCRB CDR3s that were moderately but significantly shorter. Across patients, naive, central memory and Treg TCRB repertoires exhibited apparently greater similarity than was observed across healthy donors.

Trimming pared 4 bases from V and 0 bases from J, leaving 16 bases between. The CDR3 has 16 amino acids. The germline V gene has CDR1 GTSNPN and CDR2 SVGIG (reference sequence). CD45RO/CCR7/CD25/CD127/CD95/CD27 sorting isolated CD4+ naive, central memory, regulatory and stem cell-like memory cells. Sorting produced populations that all topped 98% purity. This clone turned up a few times. Antigen: not known. What was sequenced were expressed TCRB transcripts, since all of the isolated RNA had been reverse transcribed. TCRdb keeps only in-frame clones here, not all; method: immunoSEQ multiplex PCR. This table has more than 550,000 clones, around an eighth appearing once.

The rearrangement joins TRBV30 to TRBJ2-1; tentatively, D is TRBD2 (6 bases). The clonotype originates from a man aged 18 to 29 with type 1 diabetes. The sequenced material came from naive CD4+ T cells from blood. The CDR3 DNA reads TGTGCCTGGAAAACTGCTAGCGCGGGCTCCTACAATGAGCAGTTCTTC. Residues: CAWKTASAGSYNEQFF.